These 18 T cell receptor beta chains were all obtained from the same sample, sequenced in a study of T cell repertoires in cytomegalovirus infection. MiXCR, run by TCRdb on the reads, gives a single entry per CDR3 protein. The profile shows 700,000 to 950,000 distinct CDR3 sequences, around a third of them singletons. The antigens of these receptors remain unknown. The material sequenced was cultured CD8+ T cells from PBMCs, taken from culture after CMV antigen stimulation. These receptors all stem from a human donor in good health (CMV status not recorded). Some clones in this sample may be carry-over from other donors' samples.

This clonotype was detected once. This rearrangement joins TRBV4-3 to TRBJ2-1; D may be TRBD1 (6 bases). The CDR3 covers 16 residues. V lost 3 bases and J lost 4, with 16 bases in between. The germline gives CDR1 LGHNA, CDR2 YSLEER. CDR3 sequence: CASSHLVGTLYNEQFF. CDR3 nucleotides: TGCGCCAGCAGCCACCTGGTCGGGACACTATACAATGAGCAGTTCTTC.

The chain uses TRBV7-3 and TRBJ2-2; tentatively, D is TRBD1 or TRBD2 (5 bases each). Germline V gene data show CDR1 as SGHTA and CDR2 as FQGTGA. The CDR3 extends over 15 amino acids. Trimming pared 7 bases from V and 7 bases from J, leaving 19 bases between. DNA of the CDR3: TGTGCCAGCACCCACGGGGCAGGGCCGAACGGGGAGCTGTTTTTT. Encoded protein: CASTHGAGPNGELFF.

The CDR3: CASSLSPSRMYEQYV. DNA of the CDR3: TGTGCCAGCAGTTTATCGCCGAGCAGAATGTACGAGCAGTACGTC. The rearrangement links TRBV27 to TRBJ2-7; D is unclear. The CDR3 has 15 amino acids. Between the trimmed V and J ends, which lost 0 bases and 4 bases, there was a span of 13 bases. Germline V CDR1 and CDR2: MNHEY, SMNVEV (reference sequence).

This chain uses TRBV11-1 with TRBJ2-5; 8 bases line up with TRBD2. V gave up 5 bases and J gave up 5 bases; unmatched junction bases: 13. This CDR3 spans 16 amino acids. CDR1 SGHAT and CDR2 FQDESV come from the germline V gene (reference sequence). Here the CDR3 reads CASSGTPTGGGETQYF. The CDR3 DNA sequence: TGTGCCAGCAGCGGAACCCCTACGGGGGGGGGGGAGACCCAGTACTTC.

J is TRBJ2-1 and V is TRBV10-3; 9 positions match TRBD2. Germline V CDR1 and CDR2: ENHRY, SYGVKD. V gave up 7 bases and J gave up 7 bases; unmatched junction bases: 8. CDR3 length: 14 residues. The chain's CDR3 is CAINEAGGMNEQFF. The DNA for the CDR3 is TGTGCCATCAACGAGGCGGGGGGGATGAATGAGCAGTTCTTC.

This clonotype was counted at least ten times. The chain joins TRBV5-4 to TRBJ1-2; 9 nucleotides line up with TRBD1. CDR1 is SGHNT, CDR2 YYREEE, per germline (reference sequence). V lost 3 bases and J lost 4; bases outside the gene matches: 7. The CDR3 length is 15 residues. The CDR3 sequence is CASSWGQGVPYGYTF. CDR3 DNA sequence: TGTGCCAGCAGCTGGGGACAGGGAGTCCCCTATGGCTACACCTTC.

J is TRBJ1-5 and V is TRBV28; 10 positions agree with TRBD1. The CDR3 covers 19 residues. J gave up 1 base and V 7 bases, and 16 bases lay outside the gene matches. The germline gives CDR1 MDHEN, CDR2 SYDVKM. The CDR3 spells CASNWETGGALGSNQPQHF. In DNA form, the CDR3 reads TGTGCCAGCAACTGGGAGACAGGGGGCGCCTTGGGGAGCAATCAGCCCCAGCATTTT.

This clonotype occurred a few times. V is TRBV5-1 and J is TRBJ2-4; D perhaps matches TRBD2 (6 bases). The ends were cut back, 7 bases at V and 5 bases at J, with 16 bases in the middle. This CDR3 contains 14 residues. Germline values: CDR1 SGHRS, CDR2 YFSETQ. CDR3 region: CASQGGEGENIQYF. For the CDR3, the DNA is TGCGCCAGCCAGGGAGGAGAGGGAGAAAACATTCAGTACTTC.

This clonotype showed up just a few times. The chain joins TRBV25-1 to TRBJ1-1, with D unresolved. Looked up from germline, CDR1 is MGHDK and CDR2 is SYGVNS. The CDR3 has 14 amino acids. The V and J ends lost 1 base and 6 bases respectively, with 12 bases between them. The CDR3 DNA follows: TGTGCCAGCAGTGAATTGGGTTATGGGGCTGAAGCTTTCTTT. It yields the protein CASSELGYGAEAFF. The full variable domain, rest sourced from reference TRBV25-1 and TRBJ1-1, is EADIYQTPRYLVIGTGKKITLECSQTMGHDKMYWYQQDPGMELHLIHYSYGVNSTEKGDLSSESTVSRIRTEHFPLTLESARPSHTSQYLCASSELGYGAEAFFGQGTRLTVV.

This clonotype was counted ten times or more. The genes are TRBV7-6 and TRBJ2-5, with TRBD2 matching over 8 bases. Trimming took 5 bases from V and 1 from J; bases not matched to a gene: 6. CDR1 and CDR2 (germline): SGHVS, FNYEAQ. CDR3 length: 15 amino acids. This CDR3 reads CASSTLAGPQETQYF. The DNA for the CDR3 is TGTGCCAGCAGCACCCTAGCGGGCCCCCAAGAGACCCAGTACTTC.

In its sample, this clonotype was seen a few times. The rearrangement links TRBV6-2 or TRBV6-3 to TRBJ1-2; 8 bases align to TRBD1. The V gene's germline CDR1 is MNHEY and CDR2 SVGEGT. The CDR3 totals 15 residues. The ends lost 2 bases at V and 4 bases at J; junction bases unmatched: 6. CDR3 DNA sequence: TGTGCCAGCAGTTACGACCGGGACAGGTTCTATGGCTACACCTTC. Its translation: CASSYDRDRFYGYTF.

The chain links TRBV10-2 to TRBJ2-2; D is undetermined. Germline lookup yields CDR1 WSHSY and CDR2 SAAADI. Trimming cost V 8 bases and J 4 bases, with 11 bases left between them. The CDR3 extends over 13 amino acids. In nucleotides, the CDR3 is TGCGCCAGCGAGGCTACCGGCACCGGGGAGCTGTTTTTT. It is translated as CASEATGTGELFF.

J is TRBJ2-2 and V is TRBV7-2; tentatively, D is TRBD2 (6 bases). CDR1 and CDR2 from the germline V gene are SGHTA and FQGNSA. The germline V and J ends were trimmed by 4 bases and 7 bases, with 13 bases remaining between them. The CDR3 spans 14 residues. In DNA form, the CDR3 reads TGTGCCAGCAGCTGGGCGGGGATTGGCGGGGAGCTGTTTTTT. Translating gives CASSWAGIGGELFF. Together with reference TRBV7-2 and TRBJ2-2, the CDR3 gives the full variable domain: GAGVSQSPSNKVTEKGKDVELRCDPISGHTALYWYRQSLGQGLEFLIYFQGNSAPDKSGLPSDRFSAERTGGSVSTLTIQRTQQEDSAVYLCASSWAGIGGELFFGEGSRLTVL.

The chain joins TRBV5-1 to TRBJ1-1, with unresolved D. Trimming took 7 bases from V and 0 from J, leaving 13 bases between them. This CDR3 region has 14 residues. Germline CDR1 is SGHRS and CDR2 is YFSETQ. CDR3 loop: CASALETMNTEAFF. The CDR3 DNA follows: TGCGCCAGCGCGTTAGAGACCATGAACACTGAAGCTTTCTTT.

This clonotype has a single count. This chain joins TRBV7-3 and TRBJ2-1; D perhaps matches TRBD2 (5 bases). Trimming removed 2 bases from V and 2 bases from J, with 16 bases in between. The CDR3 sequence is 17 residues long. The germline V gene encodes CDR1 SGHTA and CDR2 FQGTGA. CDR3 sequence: CASSLFGFGEPYNEQFF. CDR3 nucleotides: TGTGCCAGCAGCTTATTCGGTTTCGGGGAACCCTACAATGAGCAGTTCTTC.

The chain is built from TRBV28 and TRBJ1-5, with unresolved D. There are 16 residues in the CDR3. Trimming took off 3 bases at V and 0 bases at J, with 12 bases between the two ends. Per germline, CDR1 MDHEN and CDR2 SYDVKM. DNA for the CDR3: TGTGCCAGCAGTTTGGGCAGCTCGTATAGCAATCAGCCCCAGCATTTT. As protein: CASSLGSSYSNQPQHF.

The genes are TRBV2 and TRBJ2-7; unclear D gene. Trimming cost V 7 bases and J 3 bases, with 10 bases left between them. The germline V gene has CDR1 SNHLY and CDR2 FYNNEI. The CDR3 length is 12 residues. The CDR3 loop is CASKGRIYEQYV. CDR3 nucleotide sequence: TGTGCCAGCAAGGGCCGAATCTACGAGCAGTACGTC.

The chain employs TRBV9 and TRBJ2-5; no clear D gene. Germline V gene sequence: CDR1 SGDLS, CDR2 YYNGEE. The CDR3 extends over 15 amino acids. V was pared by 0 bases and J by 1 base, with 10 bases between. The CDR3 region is CASSVGYGFQETQYF. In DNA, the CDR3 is TGTGCCAGCAGCGTAGGATACGGATTCCAAGAGACCCAGTACTTC.